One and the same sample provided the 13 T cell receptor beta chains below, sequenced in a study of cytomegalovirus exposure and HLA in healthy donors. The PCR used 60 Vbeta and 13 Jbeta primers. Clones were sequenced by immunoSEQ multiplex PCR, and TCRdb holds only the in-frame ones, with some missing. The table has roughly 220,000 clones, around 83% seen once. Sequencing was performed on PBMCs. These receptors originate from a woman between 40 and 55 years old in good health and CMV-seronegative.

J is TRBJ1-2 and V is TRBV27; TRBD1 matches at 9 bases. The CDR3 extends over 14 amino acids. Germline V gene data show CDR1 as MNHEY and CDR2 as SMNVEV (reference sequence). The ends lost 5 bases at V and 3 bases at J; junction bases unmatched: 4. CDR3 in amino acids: CASSLGQGYYGYTF. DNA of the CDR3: TGTGCCAGCAGTCTCGGACAGGGGTACTATGGCTACACCTTC.

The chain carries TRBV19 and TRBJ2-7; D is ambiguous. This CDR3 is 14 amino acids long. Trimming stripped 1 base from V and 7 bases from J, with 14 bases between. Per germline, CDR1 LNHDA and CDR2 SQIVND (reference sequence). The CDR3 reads CASSIVASLREQYF. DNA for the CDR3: TGTGCCAGTAGTATAGTGGCGTCCCTGAGGGAGCAGTACTTC.

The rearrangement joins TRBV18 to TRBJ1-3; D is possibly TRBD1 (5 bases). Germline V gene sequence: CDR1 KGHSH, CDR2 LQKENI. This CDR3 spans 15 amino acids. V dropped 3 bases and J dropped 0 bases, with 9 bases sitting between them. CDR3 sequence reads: CASSPDRSSGNTIYF. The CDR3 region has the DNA TGTGCCAGCTCACCCGACAGAAGCTCTGGAAACACCATATATTTT.

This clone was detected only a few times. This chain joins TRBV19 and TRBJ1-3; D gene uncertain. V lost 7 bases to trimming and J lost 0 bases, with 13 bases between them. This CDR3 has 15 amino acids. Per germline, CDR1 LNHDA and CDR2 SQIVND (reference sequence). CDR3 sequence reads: CASIPRGLSGNTIYF. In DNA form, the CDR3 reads TGTGCCAGTATCCCCCGAGGACTCTCTGGAAACACCATATATTTT.

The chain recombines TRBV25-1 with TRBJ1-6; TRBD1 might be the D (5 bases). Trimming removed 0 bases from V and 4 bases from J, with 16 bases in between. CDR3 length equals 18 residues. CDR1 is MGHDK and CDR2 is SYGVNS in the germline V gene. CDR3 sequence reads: CASSEYHIRRGYNSPLHF. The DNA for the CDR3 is TGTGCCAGCAGTGAATATCACATCAGGAGGGGTTATAATTCACCCCTCCACTTT.

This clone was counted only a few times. CDR3 nucleotides: TGTGCCACCAGCAGAGGCGGGAGCGGCGATACGCAGTATTTT. Its protein product is CATSRGGSGDTQYF. The chain carries TRBV15 and TRBJ2-3, with 7 bases identical to TRBD2. After removal of 1 base from V and 6 bases from J, the junction contained 4 bases not matched to a gene. Germline V CDR1 and CDR2: LNHNV, YYDKDF (reference sequence). This CDR3 is 14 amino acids long. Full variable domain (missing parts from reference TRBV15 and TRBJ2-3): DAMVIQNPRYQVTQFGKPVTLSCSQTLNHNVMYWYQQKSSQAPKLLFHYYDKDFNNEADTPDNFQSRRPNTSFCFLDIRSPGLGDTAMYLCATSRGGSGDTQYFGPGTRLTVL.

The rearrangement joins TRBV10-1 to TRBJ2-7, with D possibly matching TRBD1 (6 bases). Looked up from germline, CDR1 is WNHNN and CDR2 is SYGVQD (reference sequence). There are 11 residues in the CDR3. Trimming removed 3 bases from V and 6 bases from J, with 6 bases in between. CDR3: CASSDRGEQYF. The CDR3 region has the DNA TGCGCCAGCAGTGACAGGGGCGAGCAGTACTTC.

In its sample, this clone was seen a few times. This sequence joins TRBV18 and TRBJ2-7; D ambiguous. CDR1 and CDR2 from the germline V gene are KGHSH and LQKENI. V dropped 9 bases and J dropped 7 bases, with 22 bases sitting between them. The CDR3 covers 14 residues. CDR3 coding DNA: TGTGCCAGTCACGACGACTTGGCCCTCTGGGAGCAGTACTTC. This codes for CASHDDLALWEQYF.

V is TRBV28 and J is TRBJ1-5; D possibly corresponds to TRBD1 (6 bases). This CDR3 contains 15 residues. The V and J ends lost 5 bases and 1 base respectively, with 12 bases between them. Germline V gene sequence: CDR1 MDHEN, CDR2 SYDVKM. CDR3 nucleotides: TGTGCCAGCAGTCACAGGGTGGGCAGCAATCAGCCCCAGCATTTT. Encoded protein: CASSHRVGSNQPQHF.

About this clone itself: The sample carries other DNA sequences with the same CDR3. CDR3 loop: CASSLAGPGYTF. CDR3 nucleotide sequence: TGTGCCAGCAGCTTAGCAGGGCCTGGCTACACCTTC. The rearrangement joins TRBV11-2 to TRBJ1-2; maybe TRBD1 (5 bases). CDR1 is SGHAT, CDR2 FQNNGV, per germline. V lost 1 base and J lost 7, with 7 bases in between. This CDR3 spans 12 amino acids.

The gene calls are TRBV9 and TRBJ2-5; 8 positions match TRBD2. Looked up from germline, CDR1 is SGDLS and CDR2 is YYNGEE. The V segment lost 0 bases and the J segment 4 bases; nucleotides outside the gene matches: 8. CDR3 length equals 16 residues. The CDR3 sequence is CASSVVGLASGETQYF. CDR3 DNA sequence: TGTGCCAGCAGCGTAGTAGGACTAGCTAGTGGAGAGACCCAGTACTTC. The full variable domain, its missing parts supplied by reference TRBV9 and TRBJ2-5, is DSGVTQTPKHLITATGQRVTLRCSPRSGDLSVYWYQQSLDQGLQFLIQYYNGEERAKGNILERFSAQQFPDLHSELNLSSLELGDSALYFCASSVVGLASGETQYFGPGTRLLVL.

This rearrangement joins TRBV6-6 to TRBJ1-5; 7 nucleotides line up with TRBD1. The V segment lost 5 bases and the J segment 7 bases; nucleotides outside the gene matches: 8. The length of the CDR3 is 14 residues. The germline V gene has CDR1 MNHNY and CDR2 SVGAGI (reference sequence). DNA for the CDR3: TGTGCCAGCAGTCTCGGACAGGCGGGGCAGCCCCAGCATTTT. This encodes CASSLGQAGQPQHF.

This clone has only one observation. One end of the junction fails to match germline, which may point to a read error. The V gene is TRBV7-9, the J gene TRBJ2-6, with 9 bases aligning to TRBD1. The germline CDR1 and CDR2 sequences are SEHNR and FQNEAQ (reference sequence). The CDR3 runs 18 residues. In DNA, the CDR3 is TGTTCCAGCAGCCACGGACAGGGGTCCGCAGGTGGGGCCAACGTCCTGACTTTC. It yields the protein CSSSHGQGSAGGANVLTF.